The 26 T cell receptor beta chains reported below all come from one sample, sequenced in a study of identical twins. From the 5' RACE reads, TCRdb called clonotypes with MiXCR, one entry per CDR3 protein. The table has fewer than 900,000 distinct CDR3 sequences, around 20% seen once. These data are also associated with another study on T cells expressing NK-cell markers.

The source material was PBMCs. The receptors were gathered from a woman aged 18-29 years in good health.

The chain couples TRBV5-4 to TRBJ2-1; TRBD2 aligns across 10 bases. Germline V gene data show CDR1 as SGHNT and CDR2 as YYREEE (reference sequence). The V segment lost 6 bases and the J segment 7 bases; nucleotides outside the gene matches: 7. This CDR3 contains 14 residues. CDR3 amino acids: CASTLAGERNEQFF. In DNA form, the CDR3 reads TGTGCCAGCACTCTAGCGGGGGAACGAAATGAGCAGTTCTTC.

V and J are TRBV4-3 and TRBJ2-6; D gene ambiguous. V lost 1 base, J lost 0 bases, and 10 bases lay in between. Germline values: CDR1 LGHNA, CDR2 YSLEER. This CDR3 has 17 amino acids. The DNA of the CDR3 is TGCGCCAGCAGCCAAGGTAACGGAAACTCTGGGGCCAACGTCCTGACTTTC. Encoded protein: CASSQGNGNSGANVLTF.

The rearrangement joins TRBV12-3 or TRBV12-4 to TRBJ1-5; the D gene is possibly TRBD1 (6 bases). The V end was cut by 6 bases, the J end by 5 bases, with 11 bases between. The CDR3 is 13 residues long. The CDR3 DNA reads TGTGCCAGCAGGGGGGGCCAGTATCAGCCCCAGCATTTT. The encoded protein is CASRGGQYQPQHF.

The chain uses TRBV6-1 and TRBJ2-3; 11 bases are a match to TRBD2. The J segment lost 7 bases and the V segment lost 5 bases, leaving 8 bases of the junction unmatched. From germline, CDR1 is MNHNS and CDR2 SASEGT. The CDR3 spans 15 residues. DNA of the CDR3: TGTGCCAGCAGTATGACCGGGACTAGCGGTCATACGCAGTATTTT. Translated: CASSMTGTSGHTQYF.

This chain links TRBV5-1 with TRBJ2-2; the match to TRBD2 covers 8 bases. After removal of 4 bases from V and 1 base from J, the junction contained 3 bases not matched to a gene. The CDR3 is 15 amino acids. CDR1 and CDR2 from the germline V gene are SGHRS and YFSETQ. DNA for the CDR3: TGCGCCAGCAGCGCTAGCGGGCGGAACACCGGGGAGCTGTTTTTT. Protein sequence: CASSASGRNTGELFF.

The chain combines TRBV6-1 with TRBJ2-7, with 8 bases fitting TRBD1. V was pared by 7 bases and J by 3 bases, with 14 bases of the junction left unmatched. CDR3 size: 16 residues. Per germline, CDR1 MNHNS and CDR2 SASEGT. This chain's CDR3 is CASTLDRDRLFYEQYF. The CDR3 DNA sequence: TGTGCCAGCACTCTTGACCGGGACAGGCTATTCTACGAGCAGTACTTC.

In this sample, this clonotype turned up many times. CDR3 region: CASTPGTVNTGELFF. In nucleotides, the CDR3 is TGTGCCAGCACCCCCGGGACAGTGAACACCGGGGAGCTGTTTTTT. J is TRBJ2-2 and V is TRBV12-3 or TRBV12-4, with 7 bases fitting TRBD1. The trim removed 7 bases at V and 1 base at J, leaving 6 bases unmatched. This CDR3 region has 15 residues.

This CDR3 is CSVSPGHTGELFF. CDR3 nucleotides: TGCAGTGTAAGCCCGGGTCACACCGGGGAGCTGTTTTTT. This chain uses TRBV20-1 with TRBJ2-2; D is undetermined. The germline CDR1 and CDR2 sequences are DFQATT and SNEGSKA (reference sequence). The CDR3 spans 13 residues. V lost 7 bases, J lost 3 bases, and 12 bases lay in between.

The chain joins TRBV7-9 to TRBJ2-7; D not certain. CDR1 and CDR2 (germline): SEHNR, FQNEAQ (reference sequence). The CDR3 is 17 residues long. Trimming took 2 bases from V and 2 from J, leaving 19 bases between them. The CDR3 here is CASSLLSQSRTAYEQYF. CDR3 bases: TGTGCCAGCAGCTTATTGTCTCAATCCCGGACGGCCTACGAGCAGTACTTC.

This clonotype was found many times. This chain uses TRBV29-1 with TRBJ1-1; D is unclear. CDR1 and CDR2 (germline): SQVTM, ANQGSEA. Trimming stripped 4 bases from V and 1 base from J, with 7 bases between. The CDR3 covers 12 residues. CDR3 amino acids: CSVGYANTEAFF. The DNA of the CDR3 is TGCAGCGTTGGGTACGCGAACACTGAAGCTTTCTTT.

This sequence joins TRBV7-6 and TRBJ2-1, with TRBD1 matching over 9 bases. The CDR3 length is 15 residues. Germline lookup yields CDR1 SGHVS and CDR2 FNYEAQ. With V trimmed by 5 bases and J by 9 bases, 11 bases remained unmatched. CDR3 loop: CASSPQGQGVGEQFF. CDR3 DNA: TGTGCCAGCAGCCCCCAGGGACAGGGTGTCGGTGAGCAGTTCTTC. The full variable domain, completed using reference TRBV7-6 and TRBJ2-1, is GAGVSQSPRYKVTKRGQDVALRCDPISGHVSLYWYRQALGQGPEFLTYFNYEAQQDKSGLPNDRFSAERPEGSISTLTIQRTEQRDSAMYRCASSPQGQGVGEQFFGPGTRLTVL.

The chain is built from TRBV6-5 and TRBJ2-1; D is undetermined. The V end lost 1 base, the J end lost 9 bases, and 10 bases lay between the germline ends. This CDR3 region has 13 residues. Germline-derived CDR1 and CDR2 are MNHEY and SVGAGI. In DNA form, the CDR3 reads TGTGCCAGCAGTTACTATGAAAAAAGTGAGCAGTTCTTC. It encodes CASSYYEKSEQFF.

Concerning this clonotype: Mismatch with germline at one junction end may stem from a read error. J is TRBJ2-7 and V is TRBV7-8; the D gene is possibly TRBD2 (5 bases). CDR3 length: 10 amino acids. Germline V gene data show CDR1 as SGHVS and CDR2 as FQNEAQ. In DNA form, the CDR3 reads TGCGAGACTACTGGCTTTGAGCAGTACTTC. Translated, it gives CETTGFEQYF. The full variable domain, its missing parts supplied by reference TRBV7-8 and TRBJ2-7, is GAGVSQSPRYKVAKRGQDVALRCDPISGHVSLFWYQQALGQGPEFLTYFQNEAQLDKSGLPSDRFFAERPEGSVSTLKIQRTQQEDSAVYLCETTGFEQYFGPGTRLTVT.

The chain uses TRBV6-2 or TRBV6-3 and TRBJ2-7, with 10 bases lining up with TRBD2. The germline gives CDR1 MNHEY, CDR2 SVGEGT. The CDR3 runs 15 residues. The V gene end was trimmed by 5 bases and the J gene end by 4 bases; junction bases not matched to a gene: 8. The chain's CDR3 is CASSALAGGRYEQYF. In DNA form, the CDR3 reads TGTGCCAGCAGTGCCTTAGCGGGAGGTCGTTACGAGCAGTACTTC.

The J gene is TRBJ2-5, the V gene TRBV20-1; TRBD2 aligns across 9 bases. The CDR3 consists of 14 residues. Trimming took 6 bases from V and 3 from J; bases not matched to a gene: 8. The V gene's germline CDR1 is DFQATT and CDR2 SNEGSKA (reference sequence). Here the CDR3 reads CSALDVAGEETQYF. CDR3 nucleotide sequence: TGCAGTGCCCTAGACGTAGCGGGGGAAGAGACCCAGTACTTC.

This clonotype was detected a few times. The J gene is TRBJ1-1, the V gene TRBV12-3 or TRBV12-4; D is possibly TRBD1 (5 bases). V was clipped by 5 bases and J by 10 bases, with 26 bases between them. This CDR3 comprises 16 residues. The CDR3 DNA sequence: TGTGCCAGCAGTCCACACAGGACCCAAACCTGGAGTCTAGCTTTCTTT. This gives the protein CASSPHRTQTWSLAFF.

This clonotype has more than one count but fewer than ten. V and J are TRBV14 and TRBJ2-1; TRBD2 aligns across 8 bases. J gave up 8 bases and V 0 bases, and 0 bases lay outside the gene matches. CDR1 and CDR2 (germline): SGHDN, FVKESK. The CDR3 contains 13 residues. The CDR3 protein is CASSQELADEQFF. The CDR3 DNA reads TGTGCCAGCAGCCAAGAACTAGCGGATGAGCAGTTCTTC.

This clonotype was seen more than once but under ten times. The J gene is TRBJ1-2, the V gene TRBV11-1; perhaps TRBD1 as D (6 bases). From germline, CDR1 is SGHAT and CDR2 FQDESV (reference sequence). V lost 5 bases and J lost 8, with 18 bases in between. CDR3 length equals 14 residues. CDR3 sequence: CASSLRGLGTGYTF. The CDR3 DNA sequence: TGTGCCAGCAGCCTCCGGGGTCTCGGGACAGGCTACACCTTC.

The genes are TRBV7-9 and TRBJ2-7; D perhaps matches TRBD1 (5 bases). Germline V gene sequence: CDR1 SEHNR, CDR2 FQNEAQ (reference sequence). This CDR3 is 17 amino acids long. Trimming left V 3 bases short and J 3 bases short, with 21 bases between. CDR3 amino acids: CASSFIPIGEGFYEQYF. The CDR3 DNA is TGTGCCAGCAGCTTTATCCCGATAGGGGAAGGGTTCTACGAGCAGTACTTC.

This clonotype turned up a few times. J is TRBJ2-1 and V is TRBV7-2; D tentatively fits TRBD1 or TRBD2 (5 bases each). Deletions cut 5 bases from V and 1 base from J, with 15 bases between. Germline V gene sequence: CDR1 SGHTA, CDR2 FQGNSA. The CDR3 loop spans 16 amino acids. CDR3 coding DNA: TGTGCCAGCAGCCCCGACAGCTCGGGGTCCTACAATGAGCAGTTCTTC. Protein product: CASSPDSSGSYNEQFF.

The table lists this clonotype with a few counts. The V gene is TRBV29-1, the J gene TRBJ2-3; TRBD2 might be the D (6 bases). The CDR3 is 14 amino acids. V lost 4 bases to trimming and J lost 7 bases, with 18 bases between them. Germline V gene data show CDR1 as SQVTM and CDR2 as ANQGSEA. This CDR3 is CSVGEDYPPNTQYF. Written as DNA, the CDR3 is TGCAGCGTTGGTGAGGACTACCCCCCGAATACGCAGTATTTT.

This clonotype was observed a handful of times. The chain has TRBV20-1 and TRBJ2-7; D not certain. The CDR3 is made up of 8 amino acids. Germline V gene lookup returns CDR1 DFQATT and CDR2 SNEGSKA (reference sequence). CDR3 protein: CRGYEQYF. The CDR3 DNA sequence: TGCAGGGGCTACGAGCAGTACTTC.

This clonotype has a single count. The CDR3 DNA reads TGCGCCAGCAGGGGGCCGGGGGACACTGAAGCTTTCTTT. Translation: CASRGPGDTEAFF. The chain carries TRBV5-1 and TRBJ1-1, with D possibly matching TRBD1 (5 bases). Deletions cut 5 bases from V and 3 bases from J, with 11 bases between. This CDR3 is built from 13 residues. Germline loops: CDR1 SGHRS, CDR2 YFSETQ.

This clonotype showed up just a few times. The rearrangement links TRBV12-3 or TRBV12-4 to TRBJ2-5; D call uncertain. The CDR3 length is 12 residues. The V end was cut by 5 bases, the J end by 3 bases, with 7 bases between. CDR3 nucleotide sequence: TGTGCCAGCAGTAGTATAGAAGAGACCCAGTACTTC. Encoded protein: CASSSIEETQYF.

The chain recombines TRBV9 with TRBJ2-3; TRBD1 or TRBD2 may be the D gene (7 bases each). The ends were cut back, 10 bases at V and 2 bases at J, with 17 bases in the middle. The CDR3 length is 14 residues. Germline V gives CDR1 SGDLS, CDR2 YYNGEE. The CDR3 loop is CASQGGPYTDTQYF. The CDR3 nucleotides are TGTGCCTCCCAGGGGGGGCCCTACACAGATACGCAGTATTTT.

This clonotype was seen only a few times. V is TRBV20-1 and J is TRBJ2-1; D is tentatively TRBD1 or TRBD2 (5 bases each). V shed 3 bases and J shed 9 bases, with 9 bases lying between them. The CDR3 totals 11 residues. CDR1 is DFQATT, CDR2 SNEGSKA, per germline (reference sequence). The CDR3 coding sequence is TGCAGTGCTAGTTGGGGGAGTGAGCAGTTCTTC. This gives the protein CSASWGSEQFF.